Following are 12 T cell receptor beta chains from one sample sequenced in a study of spatial heterogeneity in lung cancer. The study, taken as a whole, reports: Counts of expanded intratumoral alpha and beta TCRs tracked tumor mutation counts.

Their cognate antigens are unknown. Time point specified: sample taken at primary tumor resection. TCRdb recomputed calls from the 5' RACE reads with MiXCR, one row per CDR3 protein. The sample lists 4,000 to 4,500 distinct CDR3 sequences; under 7% were seen once. The material sequenced was lung tumor tissue, taken at surgery. The source is a male donor with early-stage non-small cell lung cancer.

This clonotype is categorized as medium-sized (0.01 to 0.1%). The chain is built from TRBV3-1 and TRBJ2-3; D could derive from TRBD1 or TRBD2 (5 bases each). Germline CDR1 LGHDT, CDR2 YNNKEL (reference sequence). The V gene lost 1 base and the J gene lost 4 bases, with 6 bases spanning the gap. The CDR3 has 13 amino acids. CDR3 in DNA: TGTGCCAGCAGCCAAGGAGGGGCAGATACGCAGTATTTT. Translating gives CASSQGGADTQYF.

By share, this clonotype ranks as medium-sized. The chain is built from TRBV24-1 and TRBJ2-1; 7 bases agree with TRBD1. The CDR3 contains 18 residues. With 5 bases clipped from V and 5 bases from J, the junction kept 17 bases outside the gene matches. Germline V lookup: CDR1 KGHDR, CDR2 SFDVKD. CDR3 nucleotide sequence: TGTGCCACCAGTGTGAGGGGGCAGGGTTTGAGATTTGACAATGAGCAGTTCTTC. It encodes CATSVRGQGLRFDNEQFF.

In its sample, this clonotype was seen a few times. This chain links TRBV5-1 with TRBJ2-7; 7 bases are a match to TRBD1. The length of the CDR3 is 15 residues. With 3 bases clipped from V and 0 bases from J, the junction kept 6 bases outside the gene matches. The V gene's germline CDR1 is SGHRS and CDR2 YFSETQ. CDR3 in DNA: TGCGCCAGCAGCTCCGGGACAGCGCACTCCTACGAGCAGTACTTC. As protein: CASSSGTAHSYEQYF.

The sample holds one count of this clonotype. The CDR3 loop is CASSDREQTYEQYF. CDR3 bases: TGTGCCAGCTCTGACAGGGAGCAGACCTACGAGCAGTACTTC. V usage is TRBV28 and J usage is TRBJ2-7, with TRBD1 identical over 7 bases. The CDR3 length is 14 residues. CDR1 is MDHEN and CDR2 is SYDVKM in the germline V gene. V lost 8 bases, J lost 2 bases, and 9 bases stayed unmatched.

Relative to its sample, this clonotype is medium-sized. The chain uses TRBV18 and TRBJ1-6, with TRBD1 matching 7 bases. The CDR3 extends over 13 amino acids. CDR1 and CDR2 from the germline V gene are KGHSH and LQKENI. V lost 2 bases and J lost 13; bases outside the gene matches: 5. CDR3 residues: CASSPIDRDPLHF. The CDR3, as DNA: TGTGCCAGCTCACCAATTGACAGGGACCCCCTCCACTTT.

This clonotype qualifies as medium-sized. The V call is TRBV4-2, the J call TRBJ2-3, with D perhaps TRBD1 (5 bases). This CDR3 is 16 amino acids long. CDR1 LGHNA and CDR2 YNFKEQ come from the germline V gene. Trimming left V 1 base short and J 4 bases short, with 15 bases between. CDR3 sequence reads: CASSQAAGLSADTQYF. Here the CDR3 DNA reads TGTGCCAGCAGCCAAGCGGCAGGGCTAAGCGCAGATACGCAGTATTTT.

This clonotype counts as medium-sized (0.01 to 0.1%). The chain employs TRBV5-1 and TRBJ2-6, with a tentative D call TRBD1 (5 bases). Trimming stripped 0 bases from V and 2 bases from J, with 6 bases between. The CDR3 sequence is 15 residues long. Per the germline V gene, CDR1 is SGHRS and CDR2 is YFSETQ. CDR3 sequence reads: CASSLVTAGANVLTF. The CDR3 nucleotides are TGCGCCAGCAGCTTGGTGACAGCTGGGGCCAACGTCCTGACTTTC.

This clonotype is medium-sized within its sample. This chain links TRBV7-8 with TRBJ1-5; tentative D call: TRBD1 (6 bases). Germline V lookup: CDR1 SGHVS, CDR2 FQNEAQ. The CDR3 runs to 15 residues. Trimming stripped 1 base from V and 2 bases from J, with 9 bases between. The CDR3 DNA sequence: TGTGCCAGCAGCTTAGAGGGGGGCGGCAATCAGCCCCAGCATTTT. This codes for CASSLEGGGNQPQHF.

This clonotype qualifies as medium-sized (0.01 to 0.1%). The rearrangement joins TRBV28 to TRBJ2-7, with 7 bases that match TRBD1. Per the germline V gene, CDR1 is MDHEN and CDR2 is SYDVKM. J lost 5 bases, V lost 5 bases, and 18 bases had no gene match. The CDR3 is 17 amino acids. The CDR3 nucleotides read TGTGCCAGCAGTCTCTCCCTCTACAGGGGTCGAGTAGACGAGCAGTACTTC. This sequence encodes CASSLSLYRGRVDEQYF.

This clonotype has a handful of counts. The chain joins TRBV19 to TRBJ1-2; 12 positions match TRBD1. Trimming cost V 7 bases and J 4 bases; bases outside gene matches: 10. The CDR3 length is 16 residues. The V gene's germline CDR1 is LNHDA and CDR2 SQIVND (reference sequence). For the CDR3, the DNA is TGTGCCAGTACCAACCATGGGACAGGGGGCTGCTATGGCTACACCTTC. Encoded protein: CASTNHGTGGCYGYTF. Combining the CDR3 with reference TRBV19 and TRBJ1-2 gives the whole variable domain DGGITQSPKYLFRKEGQNVTLSCEQNLNHDAMYWYRQDPGQGLRLIYYSQIVNDFQKGDIAEGYSVSREKKESFPLTVTSAQKNPTAFYLCASTNHGTGGCYGYTFGSGTRLTVV.

This clonotype is judged medium-sized. V and J are TRBV20-1 and TRBJ2-1, with TRBD2 as a possible D gene (6 bases). The CDR3 covers 12 residues. CDR1 is DFQATT, CDR2 SNEGSKA, per germline (reference sequence). This chain's CDR3 is CSGDSIYNEQFF. DNA for the CDR3: TGCAGCGGGGACTCTATTTACAATGAGCAGTTCTTC.

V and J are TRBV4-1 and TRBJ2-3; TRBD2 is a possible D gene (7 bases). V lost 0 bases to trimming and J lost 5 bases, with 24 bases between them. The CDR3 length is 19 residues. Looked up from germline, CDR1 is MGHRA and CDR2 is YSYEKL. CDR3: CASSQEGWGGPSREDTQYF. CDR3 coding DNA: TGCGCCAGCAGCCAAGAGGGATGGGGGGGGCCTAGTAGGGAAGATACGCAGTATTTT.